This T cell receptor beta chain is drawn from a study of control samples from healthy donors and cancer patients. The assay was immunoSEQ multiplex PCR, and TCRdb's table has in-frame clones only and misses some. The sample yields about 55,000 clones, 85% to 95% seen once. V lost 4 bases to trimming and J lost 0 bases, with 17 bases between them. Germline lookup yields CDR1 SGHRS and CDR2 YFSETQ. The CDR3 sequence is 17 residues long. The gene calls are TRBV5-1 and TRBJ2-1, with D maybe TRBD2 (6 bases). The sequence was obtained from a man younger than 45 in good health. Specimen: blood. DNA for the CDR3: TGCGCCAGCAGCGTGGGACTGGGGGAAAGCTCCTACAATGAGCAGTTCTTC. Residues: CASSVGLGESSYNEQFF.